Below, one T cell receptor beta chain is given with its context. The target antigen is unknown. This sample stems from a study of molecular identifiers for immune sequencing clone quantification. Study findings and constraints: A shared barcode on identical TCR molecules could lead to underestimated sizes for highly expanded clones.

Previously reported methods and listed TCR primers produced the bulk TCR libraries. TCRdb processed the PCR reads anew with MiXCR; each CDR3 protein has one entry. The top ten clones hold around 0.74% of a sample with about 330,000 distinct CDR3 sequences, roughly 24% of them seen once. The CDR3 runs to 14 residues. Naive CD8 T cells were sorted, and the gate applied was CD8+CD4-CCR7+CD45RA+. The sequence was obtained from a human donor in good health. Some libraries in this study had Jurkat cell RNA spiked in. The rearrangement joins TRBV12-2 to TRBJ2-1. TRBV12-2 counts as a pseudogene. The sample comprised naive CD8+ T cells from blood, with Jurkat cell RNA spiked in. The subset is: FACS-sorted CD8+CD4-CCR7+CD45RA+ naive T cells. The CDR3 spells CASRLASHYNEQFF. CDR3 DNA: TGTGCAAGTCGCTTAGCGTCGCATTACAATGAGCAGTTCTTC.